The T cell receptor (beta chain) described here comes from a study of long-term antiretroviral therapy in people with HIV. As for this clone: Its target is not known.

Survey level was the resolution at which the v3.0 immunoSEQ assay ran. Clones were read by immunoSEQ multiplex PCR, and TCRdb kept only the in-frame ones, dropping some. The sample records 25,000 to 30,000 clones, around 84% being singletons. The CDR3 runs 14 residues. Germline assignment: CDR1 SGHKS and CDR2 YYEKEE (reference sequence). V was pared by 0 bases and J by 5 bases, with 11 bases between. Study-wide findings and caveats: Data on ART adherence, viral resistance or therapy changes were unavailable.

The clonotype originates from a woman aged 25 to 39 with HIV. The input for sequencing was unsorted PBMCs, taken 0.8 years after starting antiretroviral therapy. The chain links TRBV5-5 to TRBJ2-5; D is possibly TRBD1 (5 bases). The CDR3 nucleotides are TGTGCCAGCAGCTTGGACAGGTTGGCTGAGACCCAGTACTTC. Translated, it gives CASSLDRLAETQYF.